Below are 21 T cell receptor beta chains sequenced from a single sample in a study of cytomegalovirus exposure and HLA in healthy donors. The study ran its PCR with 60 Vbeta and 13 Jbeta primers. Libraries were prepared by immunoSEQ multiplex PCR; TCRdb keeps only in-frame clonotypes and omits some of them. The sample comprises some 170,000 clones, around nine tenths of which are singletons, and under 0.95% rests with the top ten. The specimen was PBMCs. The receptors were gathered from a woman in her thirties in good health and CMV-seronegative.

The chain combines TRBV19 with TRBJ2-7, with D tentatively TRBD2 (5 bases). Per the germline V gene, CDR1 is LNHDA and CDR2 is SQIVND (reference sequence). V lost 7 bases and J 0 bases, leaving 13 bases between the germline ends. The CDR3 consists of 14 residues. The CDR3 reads CASMRARGSYEQYF. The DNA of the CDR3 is TGTGCCAGTATGAGGGCTCGGGGCTCCTACGAGCAGTACTTC.

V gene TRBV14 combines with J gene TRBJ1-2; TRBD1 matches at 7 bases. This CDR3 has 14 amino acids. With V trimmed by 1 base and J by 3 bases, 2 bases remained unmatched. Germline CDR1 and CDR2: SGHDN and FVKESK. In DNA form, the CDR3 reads TGTGCCAGCAGCCAAGGCAGGGGGTACTATGGCTACACCTTC. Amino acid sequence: CASSQGRGYYGYTF.

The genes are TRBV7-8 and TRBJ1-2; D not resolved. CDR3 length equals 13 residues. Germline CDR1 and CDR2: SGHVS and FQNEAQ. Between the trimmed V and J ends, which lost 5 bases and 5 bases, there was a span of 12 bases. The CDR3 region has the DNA TGTGCCAGCAGCCTCGCCCGAGGGTATGGCTACACCTTC. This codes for CASSLARGYGYTF.

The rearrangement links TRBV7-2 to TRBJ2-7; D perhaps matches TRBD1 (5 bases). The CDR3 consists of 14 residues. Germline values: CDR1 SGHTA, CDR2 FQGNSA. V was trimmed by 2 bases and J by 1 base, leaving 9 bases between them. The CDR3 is CASSLRQGSYEQYF. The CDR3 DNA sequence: TGTGCCAGCAGCTTACGCCAGGGTTCCTACGAGCAGTACTTC.

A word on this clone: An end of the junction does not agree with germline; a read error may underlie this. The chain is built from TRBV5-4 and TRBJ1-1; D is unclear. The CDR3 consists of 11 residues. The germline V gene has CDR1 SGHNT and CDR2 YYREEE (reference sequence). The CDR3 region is CASSQNTEAFF. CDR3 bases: TGTGCCAGCAGCCAGAACACAGAAGCTTTCTTT.

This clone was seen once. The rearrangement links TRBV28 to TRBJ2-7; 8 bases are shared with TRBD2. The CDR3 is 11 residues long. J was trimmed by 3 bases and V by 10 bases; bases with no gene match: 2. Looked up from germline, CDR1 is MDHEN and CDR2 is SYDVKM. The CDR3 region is CATGLGYEQYF. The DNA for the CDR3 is TGTGCCACGGGACTAGGCTACGAGCAGTACTTC.

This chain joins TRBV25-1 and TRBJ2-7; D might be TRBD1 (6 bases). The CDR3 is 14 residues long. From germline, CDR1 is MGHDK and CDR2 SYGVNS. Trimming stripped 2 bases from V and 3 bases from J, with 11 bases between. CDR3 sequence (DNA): TGTGCCAGCAGTGAACAGGGGACCAGCTACGAGCAGTACTTC. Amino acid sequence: CASSEQGTSYEQYF.

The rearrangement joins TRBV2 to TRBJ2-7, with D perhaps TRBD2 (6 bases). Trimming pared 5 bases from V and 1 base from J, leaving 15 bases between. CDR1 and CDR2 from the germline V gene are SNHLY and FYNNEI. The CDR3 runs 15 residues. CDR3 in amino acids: CASSRDREKSYEQYF. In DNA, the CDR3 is TGTGCCAGCAGTCGGGATCGGGAGAAATCCTACGAGCAGTACTTC.

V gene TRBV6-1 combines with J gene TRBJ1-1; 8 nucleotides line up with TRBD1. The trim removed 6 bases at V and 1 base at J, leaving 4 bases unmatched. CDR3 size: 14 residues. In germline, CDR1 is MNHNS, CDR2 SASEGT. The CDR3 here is CASRLQGGNTEAFF. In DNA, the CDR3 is TGTGCCAGCAGATTACAGGGGGGGAACACTGAAGCTTTCTTT.

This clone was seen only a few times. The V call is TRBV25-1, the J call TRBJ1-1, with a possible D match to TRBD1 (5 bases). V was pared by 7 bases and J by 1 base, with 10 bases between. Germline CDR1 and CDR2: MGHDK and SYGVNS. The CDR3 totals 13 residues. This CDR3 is CASILRENTEAFF. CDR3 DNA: TGTGCCAGCATTCTCAGGGAGAACACTGAAGCTTTCTTT.

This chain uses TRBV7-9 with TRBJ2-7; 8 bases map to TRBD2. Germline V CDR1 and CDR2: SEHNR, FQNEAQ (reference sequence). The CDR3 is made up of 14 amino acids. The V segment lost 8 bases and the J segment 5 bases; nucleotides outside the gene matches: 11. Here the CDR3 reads CASAREASGDEQYF. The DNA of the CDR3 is TGTGCCAGCGCGCGGGAGGCTAGCGGCGACGAGCAGTACTTC.

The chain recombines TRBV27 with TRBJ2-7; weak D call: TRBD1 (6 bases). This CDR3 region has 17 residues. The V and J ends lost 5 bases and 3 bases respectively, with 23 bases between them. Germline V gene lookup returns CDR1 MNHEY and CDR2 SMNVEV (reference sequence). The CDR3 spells CASSPEQGEPYHYEQYF. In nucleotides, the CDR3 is TGTGCCAGCAGTCCCGAACAGGGTGAACCCTATCACTACGAGCAGTACTTC.

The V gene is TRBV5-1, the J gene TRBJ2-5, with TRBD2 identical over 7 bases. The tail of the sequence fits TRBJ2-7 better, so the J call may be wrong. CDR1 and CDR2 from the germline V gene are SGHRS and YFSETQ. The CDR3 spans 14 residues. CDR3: CASTQGGEVDEQYF. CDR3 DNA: TGCGCCAGCACTCAGGGAGGGGAAGTGGACGAGCAGTACTTC.

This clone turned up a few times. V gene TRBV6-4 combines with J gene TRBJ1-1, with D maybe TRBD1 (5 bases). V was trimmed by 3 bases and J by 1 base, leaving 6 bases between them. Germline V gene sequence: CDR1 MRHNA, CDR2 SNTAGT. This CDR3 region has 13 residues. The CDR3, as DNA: TGTGCCAGCAGTGAGACAGCGAACACTGAAGCTTTCTTT. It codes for CASSETANTEAFF.

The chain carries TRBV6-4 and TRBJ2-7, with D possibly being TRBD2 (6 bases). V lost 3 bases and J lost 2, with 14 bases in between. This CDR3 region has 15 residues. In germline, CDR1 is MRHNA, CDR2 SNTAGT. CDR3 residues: CASSEVAGSTYEQYF. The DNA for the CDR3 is TGTGCCAGCAGTGAGGTCGCGGGGTCCACCTACGAGCAGTACTTC.

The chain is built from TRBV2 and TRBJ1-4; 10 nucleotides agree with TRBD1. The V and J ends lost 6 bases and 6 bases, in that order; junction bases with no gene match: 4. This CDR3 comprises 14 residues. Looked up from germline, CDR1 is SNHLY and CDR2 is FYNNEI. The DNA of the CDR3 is TGTGCCAGCAGGGGAGGGACAGGGGATGAAAAACTGTTTTTT. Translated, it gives CASRGGTGDEKLFF.

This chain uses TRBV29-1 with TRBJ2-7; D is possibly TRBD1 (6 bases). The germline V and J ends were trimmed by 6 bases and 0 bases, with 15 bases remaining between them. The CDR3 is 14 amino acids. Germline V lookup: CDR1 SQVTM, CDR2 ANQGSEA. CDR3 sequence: CSVAGGQISYEQYF. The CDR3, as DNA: TGCAGCGTGGCCGGTGGACAGATCTCCTACGAGCAGTACTTC.

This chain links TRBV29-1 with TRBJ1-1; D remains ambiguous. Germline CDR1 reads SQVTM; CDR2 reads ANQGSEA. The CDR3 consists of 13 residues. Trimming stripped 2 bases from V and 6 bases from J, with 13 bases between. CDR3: CSVEPRGRAEAFF. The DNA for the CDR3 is TGCAGCGTTGAACCCCGAGGGAGGGCTGAAGCTTTCTTT. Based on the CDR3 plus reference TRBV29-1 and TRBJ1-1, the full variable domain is SAVISQKPSRDICQRGTSLTIQCQVDSQVTMMFWYRQQPGQSLTLIATANQGSEATYESGFVIDKFPISRPNLTFSTLTVSNMSPEDSSIYLCSVEPRGRAEAFFGQGTRLTVV.

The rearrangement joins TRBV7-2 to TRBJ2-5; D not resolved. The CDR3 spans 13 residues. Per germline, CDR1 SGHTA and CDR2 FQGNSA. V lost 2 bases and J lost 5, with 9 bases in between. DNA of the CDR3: TGTGCCAGCAGCTTAAGTCGCAGGGAGACCCAGTACTTC. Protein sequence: CASSLSRRETQYF. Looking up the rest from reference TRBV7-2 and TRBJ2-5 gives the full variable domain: GAGVSQSPSNKVTEKGKDVELRCDPISGHTALYWYRQSLGQGLEFLIYFQGNSAPDKSGLPSDRFSAERTGGSVSTLTIQRTQQEDSAVYLCASSLSRRETQYFGPGTRLLVL.

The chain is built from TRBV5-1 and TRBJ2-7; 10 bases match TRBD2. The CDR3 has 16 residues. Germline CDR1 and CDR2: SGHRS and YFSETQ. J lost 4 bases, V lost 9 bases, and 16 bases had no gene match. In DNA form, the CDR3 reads TGCGCCACCTCCCCTAAGGGGGCTAGCGGGAGTTACGAGCAGTACTTC. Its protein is CATSPKGASGSYEQYF.

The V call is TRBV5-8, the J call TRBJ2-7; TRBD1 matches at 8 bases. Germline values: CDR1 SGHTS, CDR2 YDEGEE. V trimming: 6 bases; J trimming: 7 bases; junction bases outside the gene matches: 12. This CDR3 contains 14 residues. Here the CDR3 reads CASNQGAWTGEQYF. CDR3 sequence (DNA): TGTGCCAGCAACCAGGGGGCCTGGACGGGGGAGCAGTACTTC.